The TCR beta chain described here comes from a study of early T cells in non-severe SARS-CoV-2 infection (dated by TCRdb to the early 2020s). Describing the broader study: TCR sequencing used bulk RNA from unsorted whole blood, so alpha and beta chains could not be paired. Paper-wide results and their limitations: VDJdb matching was skewed toward anti-spike CD8 responses and likely underestimated virus-specific expansions by missing private and CD4 specificities.

This clonotype appeared a few times. Its target antigen remains unknown. There are no base qualities to consult, and no much larger clone falls within one base. The CDR3, from cysteine to phenylalanine, totals 13 residues. The kept DNA is CDR3 alone, 39 bases in frame from the first base. V was cut back by 5 bases and J by 4 bases, leaving a gap of 11 bases between them. CDR1 and CDR2 are drawn from the germline V gene (reference sequence): MNHEY, SMNVEV. Set within a cohort of healthcare workers in London, UK, this nested case-control study involved weekly PCR testing of nasopharyngeal swabs along with blood sampling. Healthcare workers were enrolled in the week of the UK lockdown, from 23 to 31 March 2020, and were followed every week for up to roughly 15 weeks. The receptor library was made with 5' RACE. Sequencer: NextSeq 500. Unique molecular identifiers were attached to individual cDNA molecules in the TCR library protocol so that sequencing error and PCR bias could be corrected. Sequencing covered both TCR alpha and beta chains, and within each sample the abundances of alpha and beta sequences were tightly co-correlated. Under the source paper's analysis protocol: Decombinator V4 was used to annotate TCR sequences for V gene, J gene and CDR3. Expanded TCRs were defined as changing significantly between any two time points under a Poisson model with p below 0.0001. Abundances of TCRs were expressed as counts per million after normalisation to the total number of TCRs sequenced in each sample. MAIT TCRs were defined by TRAV1-2 paired with TRAJ12, TRAJ20 or TRAJ33, and iNKT TCRs by TRAV10 paired with TRAJ18. VDJdb, accessed on 1 November 2021, was searched for TCRs annotated for CMV, EBV and SARS-CoV-2, and TCRs annotated for more than one antigen were excluded. TCRdb passed the public sequencing reads through fastp at Q25 and MiXCR, retaining productive beta sequences. Rows are unified per CDR3 protein, each entry keeping the most common DNA and genes. Here the V and J calls rest on TCRdb's processing, not on the authors' analysis. In all, the sample holds some 90,000 distinct CDR3 sequences, and 15% of those were seen once. 5.5% of the sample rests with the top ten.

The TCR comes from an adult who was a healthcare worker with PCR-confirmed SARS-CoV-2 infection or an uninfected control (not recorded which). What was sequenced was whole blood. Recombination connected TRBV27 to TRBJ1-2; TRBD1 is perhaps the D gene, given 5 matching bases. The nucleotides read TGTGCCAGCAGTCCAGGGTCGGGCTATGGCTACACCTTC. The resulting protein is CASSPGSGYGYTF.